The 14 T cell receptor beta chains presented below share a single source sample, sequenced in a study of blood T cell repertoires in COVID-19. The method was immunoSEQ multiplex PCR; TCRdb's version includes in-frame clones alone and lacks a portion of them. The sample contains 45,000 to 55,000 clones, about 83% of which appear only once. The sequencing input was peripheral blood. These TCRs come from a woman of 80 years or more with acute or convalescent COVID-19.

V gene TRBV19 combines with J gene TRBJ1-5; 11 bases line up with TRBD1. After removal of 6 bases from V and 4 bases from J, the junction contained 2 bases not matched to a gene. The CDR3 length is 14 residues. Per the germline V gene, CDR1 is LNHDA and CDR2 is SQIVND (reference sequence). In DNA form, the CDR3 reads TGTGCCAGTAGAGGGGACAGGGGGAATCAGCCCCAGCATTTT. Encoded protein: CASRGDRGNQPQHF.

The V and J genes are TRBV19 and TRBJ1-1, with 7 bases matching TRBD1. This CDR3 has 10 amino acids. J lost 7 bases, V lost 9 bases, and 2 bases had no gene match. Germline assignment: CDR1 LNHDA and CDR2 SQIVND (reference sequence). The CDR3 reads CARSGGEAFF. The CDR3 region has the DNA TGTGCCAGATCAGGGGGTGAAGCTTTCTTT.

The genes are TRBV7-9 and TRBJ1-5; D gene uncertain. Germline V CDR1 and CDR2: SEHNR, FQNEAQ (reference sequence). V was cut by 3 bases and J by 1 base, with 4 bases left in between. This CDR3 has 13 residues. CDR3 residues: CASSFISNQPQHF. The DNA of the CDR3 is TGTGCCAGCAGCTTTATAAGCAATCAGCCCCAGCATTTT.

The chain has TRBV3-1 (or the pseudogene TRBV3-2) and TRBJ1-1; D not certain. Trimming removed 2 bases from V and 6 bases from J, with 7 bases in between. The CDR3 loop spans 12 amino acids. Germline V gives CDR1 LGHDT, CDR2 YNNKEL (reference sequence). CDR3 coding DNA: TGTGCCAGCAGCCAAATCCGAGCTGAAGCTTTCTTT. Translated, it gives CASSQIRAEAFF.

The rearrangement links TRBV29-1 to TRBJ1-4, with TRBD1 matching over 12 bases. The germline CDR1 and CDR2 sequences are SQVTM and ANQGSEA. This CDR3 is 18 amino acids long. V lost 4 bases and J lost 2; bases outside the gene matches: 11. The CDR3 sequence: CSVAGDRGRDATNEKLFF. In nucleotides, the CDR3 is TGCAGCGTTGCTGGGGACAGGGGGCGGGATGCGACTAATGAAAAACTGTTTTTT.

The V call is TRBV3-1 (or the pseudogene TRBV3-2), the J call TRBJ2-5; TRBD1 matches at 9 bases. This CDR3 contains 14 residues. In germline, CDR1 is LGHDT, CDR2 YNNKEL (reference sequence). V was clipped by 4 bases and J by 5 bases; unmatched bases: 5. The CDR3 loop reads CASSPGQGLETQYF. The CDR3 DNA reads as TGTGCCAGCAGCCCGGGACAGGGATTGGAGACCCAGTACTTC.

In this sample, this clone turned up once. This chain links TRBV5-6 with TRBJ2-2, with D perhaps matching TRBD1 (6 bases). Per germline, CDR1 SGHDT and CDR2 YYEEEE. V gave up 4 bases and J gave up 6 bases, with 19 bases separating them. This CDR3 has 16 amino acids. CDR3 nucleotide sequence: TGTGCCAGCAGCGCTGTTACCCAGGGGCGATCCGGGGAGCTGTTTTTT. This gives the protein CASSAVTQGRSGELFF.

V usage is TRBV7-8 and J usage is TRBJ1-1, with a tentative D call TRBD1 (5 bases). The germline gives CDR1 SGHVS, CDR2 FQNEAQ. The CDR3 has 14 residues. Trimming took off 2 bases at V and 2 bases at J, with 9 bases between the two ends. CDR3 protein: CASSLLDTNTEAFF. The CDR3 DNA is TGTGCCAGCAGCTTATTGGACACCAACACTGAAGCTTTCTTT.

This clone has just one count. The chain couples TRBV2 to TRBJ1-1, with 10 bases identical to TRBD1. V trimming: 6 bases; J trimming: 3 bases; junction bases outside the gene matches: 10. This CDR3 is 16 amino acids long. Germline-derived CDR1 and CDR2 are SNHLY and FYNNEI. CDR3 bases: TGTGCCAGCAGGGATAGACAGGGGGCGCGGGACACTGAAGCTTTCTTT. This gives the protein CASRDRQGARDTEAFF.

The CDR3 DNA is TGTGCCAGCAGCTTAGGCCGGACAGGGGGTAAAGAGGGCACTGAAGCTTTCTTT. This sequence encodes CASSLGRTGGKEGTEAFF. V and J are TRBV13 and TRBJ1-1; 10 nucleotides align to TRBD1. The CDR3 contains 18 residues. Looked up from germline, CDR1 is PRHDT and CDR2 is FYEKMQ (reference sequence). V dropped 0 bases and J dropped 4; count of bases not matched to a gene: 11.

CDR3 loop: CASSFRGNSNQPQHF. The CDR3 DNA follows: TGTGCCAGCAGCTTCAGGGGAAATAGCAATCAGCCCCAGCATTTT. V usage is TRBV7-2 and J usage is TRBJ1-5; tentative D call: TRBD1 (6 bases). Germline lookup yields CDR1 SGHTA and CDR2 FQGNSA. The CDR3 length is 15 residues. V shed 3 bases and J shed 0 bases, with 9 bases lying between them.

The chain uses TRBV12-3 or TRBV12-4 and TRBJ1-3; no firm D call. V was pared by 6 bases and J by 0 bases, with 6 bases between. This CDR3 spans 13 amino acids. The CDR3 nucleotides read TGTGCCAGCAGACCGAGCTCTGGAAACACCATATATTTT. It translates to CASRPSSGNTIYF.

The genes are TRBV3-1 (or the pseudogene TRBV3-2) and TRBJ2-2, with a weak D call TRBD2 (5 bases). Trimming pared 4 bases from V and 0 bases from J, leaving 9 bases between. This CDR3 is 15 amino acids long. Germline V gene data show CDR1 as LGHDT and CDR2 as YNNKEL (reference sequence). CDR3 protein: CASSPRAANTGELFF. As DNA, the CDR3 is TGTGCCAGCAGCCCGAGGGCAGCGAACACCGGGGAGCTGTTTTTT.

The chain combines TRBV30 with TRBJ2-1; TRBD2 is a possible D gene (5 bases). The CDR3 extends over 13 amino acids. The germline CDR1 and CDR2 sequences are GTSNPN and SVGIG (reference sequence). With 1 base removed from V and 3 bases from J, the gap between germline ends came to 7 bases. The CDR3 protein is CAWSGGGYNEQFF. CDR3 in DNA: TGTGCCTGGAGTGGCGGAGGCTACAATGAGCAGTTCTTC.